These T cell receptor beta chains were read from a single sample in a study of cytomegalovirus exposure and HLA in healthy donors. Profiled with immunoSEQ multiplex PCR; TCRdb holds only in-frame clones, not every one. The data show 100,000 to 150,000 clones, roughly 82% seen once. Sequencing was performed on PBMCs. The receptors were sampled from a male donor in good health and CMV-seropositive. Each CDR3 is given with its conserved first and last residue. D genes are given only for firm matches. Some rows mark clone size as missing; the rest say once, few, many or name a class of expanded clone.

V	D	J	length	size	CDR3	DNA
TRBV5-4	TRBD1	TRBJ2-7	15	-	CASSLAPGQHYEQYF	TGTGCCAGCAGCTTGGCCCCGGGACAGCACTACGAGCAGTACTTC
TRBV28	TRBD1	TRBJ2-5	20	-	CASSLRGTGTGQTLQETQYF	TGTGCCAGCAGTTTAAGGGGGACAGGGACTGGACAGACTCTCCAAGAGACCCAGTACTTC
TRBV18	-	TRBJ2-7	12	few	CASSPRGYEQYF	TGTGCCAGCTCACCCCGGGGCTACGAGCAGTACTTC
TRBV5-1	-	TRBJ2-1	15	few	CASTPEGGPYNEQFF	TGCGCCAGCACCCCAGAGGGAGGCCCCTACAATGAGCAGTTCTTC
TRBV5-1	TRBD2	TRBJ2-3	18	-	CASSLGYERGGRADTQYF	TGCGCCAGCAGCTTGGGTTACGAGAGGGGCGGGAGAGCAGATACGCAGTATTTT
TRBV5-1	-	TRBJ2-1	16	once	CASSVSGGSSYNEQFF	TGCGCCAGCAGCGTGTCAGGGGGGAGCTCCTACAATGAGCAGTTCTTC
TRBV6-6	-	TRBJ2-7	14	-	CASSGGGGRYEQYF	TGTGCCAGCAGTGGAGGGGGGGGGCGGTACGAGCAGTACTTC
TRBV6-8	-	TRBJ2-7	14	few	CASSYKDCSYEQYF	TGTGCCAGCAGTTACAAGGACTGTTCCTACGAGCAGTACTTC
TRBV9	TRBD2	TRBJ2-1	15	few	CASSVGSGKNNEQFF	TGTGCCAGCAGCGTAGGTAGCGGGAAAAACAATGAGCAGTTCTTC
TRBV5-4	TRBD2	TRBJ2-5	15	-	CASSLRAGVGETQYF	TGTGCCAGCAGCTTGAGGGCGGGAGTAGGGGAGACCCAGTACTTC
TRBV10-3	TRBD2	TRBJ2-7	14	-	CAISNRLAPWEQYF	TGTGCCATCAGTAACCGACTAGCCCCCTGGGAGCAGTACTTC
TRBV6-1	-	TRBJ2-1	18	-	CASSVTPPGRRTYNEQFF	TGTGCCAGCAGTGTTACGCCCCCGGGGAGGCGAACCTACAATGAGCAGTTCTTC
TRBV28	-	TRBJ1-3	18	-	CASSLGWRRVNSGNTIYF	TGTGCCAGCAGTTTGGGTTGGCGGCGAGTCAACTCTGGAAACACCATATATTTT
TRBV7-2	TRBD2	TRBJ2-5	14	-	CASSLGLAGEKQYF	TGTGCCAGCAGCCTGGGACTAGCGGGAGAGAAGCAGTACTTC
TRBV25-1	TRBD1	TRBJ2-4	14	-	CASSEGQVFDIQYF	TGTGCCAGCAGTGAGGGACAGGTTTTCGACATTCAGTACTTC
TRBV9	-	TRBJ1-5	14	-	CASSAWGGNQPQHF	TGTGCCAGCAGCGCCTGGGGCGGCAATCAGCCCCAGCATTTT
TRBV28	TRBD2	TRBJ2-3	18	-	CASSTTPKTSGNPDTQYF	TGTGCCAGCAGCACAACCCCCAAGACTAGCGGTAACCCAGATACGCAGTATTTT
TRBV27	TRBD1	TRBJ2-1	15	-	CASSSQGSSYNEQFF	TGTGCCAGCAGCTCACAGGGGAGCTCCTACAATGAGCAGTTCTTC
TRBV4-2	-	TRBJ2-2	15	-	CASSQGTVNTGELFF	TGTGCCAGCAGCCAAGGGACAGTGAACACCGGGGAGCTGTTTTTT
TRBV19	-	TRBJ1-5	13	-	CASSIGGDQPQHF	TGTGCCAGTAGTATAGGGGGAGATCAGCCCCAGCATTTT
TRBV7-2	-	TRBJ1-1	13	-	CASSPSFRAEAFF	TGTGCCAGCAGCCCCAGTTTCAGGGCTGAAGCTTTCTTT
TRBV25-1	-	TRBJ2-7	14	-	CASSELGDYYEQYF	TGTGCCAGCAGTGAGCTAGGGGATTACTACGAGCAGTACTTC
TRBV6-6	TRBD1	TRBJ2-1	14	-	CASSIGQGYNEQFF	TGTGCCAGCAGCATCGGACAGGGATACAATGAGCAGTTCTTC
TRBV5-1	TRBD1	TRBJ1-1	15	-	CASSFQGQGNTEAFF	TGCGCCAGCAGCTTTCAGGGACAGGGGAACACTGAAGCTTTCTTT
TRBV5-6	-	TRBJ1-2	14	-	CASSLNSPNYGYTF	TGTGCCAGCAGCTTGAACAGTCCCAACTATGGCTACACCTTC
TRBV11-2	TRBD2	TRBJ2-2	16	few	CASTLTGGLNTGELFF	TGTGCCAGCACCCTGACGGGAGGGCTAAACACCGGGGAGCTGTTTTTT
TRBV21-1	-	TRBJ1-1	15	few	CASIPTGTENTEAFF	TGTGCCAGCATTCCAACGGGAACTGAGAACACTGAAGCTTTCTTT
TRBV19	-	TRBJ1-1	14	-	CASSILAVNTEAFF	TGTGCCAGTAGTATCTTGGCAGTGAACACTGAAGCTTTCTTT
TRBV9	TRBD2	TRBJ2-6	18	-	CASSGSGRAVVGANVLTF	TGTGCCAGCAGCGGCAGCGGGAGGGCCGTGGTTGGGGCCAACGTCCTGACTTTC
TRBV9	-	TRBJ2-7	16	-	CPSTLVGREVGYEQYF	TGTCCGAGCACCCTTGTGGGCCGGGAAGTAGGGTACGAGCAGTACTTC
TRBV10-3	-	TRBJ2-7	15	-	CAIRPQLTGSYEQYF	TGTGCCATCAGGCCACAGCTTACCGGAAGCTACGAGCAGTACTTC
TRBV27	TRBD1	TRBJ2-7	15	-	CASSLMTGGLYEQYF	TGTGCCAGCAGCCTGATGACAGGGGGCTTATACGAGCAGTACTTC
TRBV5-6	TRBD1	TRBJ2-5	14	-	CASSRQGAKETQYF	TGTGCCAGCAGCCGACAGGGGGCGAAAGAGACCCAGTACTTC
TRBV10-3	-	TRBJ2-6	15	-	CAISLTLSGANVLTF	TGTGCCATCAGTCTCACTCTCTCTGGGGCCAACGTCCTGACTTTC
TRBV7-2	-	TRBJ1-3	14	few	CASSLAGSSNTIYF	TGTGCCAGCAGCTTAGCAGGGAGTAGCAACACCATATATTTT
TRBV9	TRBD1	TRBJ1-2	15	few	CASSVDDRGSYGYTF	TGTGCCAGCAGCGTAGACGACAGGGGGAGCTATGGCTACACCTTC
TRBV6-1	-	TRBJ2-7	15	-	CASSPRDRGGYEQYF	TGTGCCAGCAGCCCCCGGGACAGAGGAGGGTACGAGCAGTACTTC
TRBV5-4	-	TRBJ1-3	16	-	CASSPAGAGSGNTIYF	TGTGCCAGCAGCCCGGCGGGGGCAGGGTCCGGAAACACCATATATTTT
TRBV7-6	-	TRBJ2-2	16	-	CASSLVAMSDSGELFF	TGTGCCAGCAGCTTAGTTGCGATGTCCGATTCCGGGGAGCTGTTTTTT
TRBV6-5	TRBD1	TRBJ1-2	14	few	CATSRDRGPRGYTF	TGTGCCACATCCCGGGACAGGGGGCCTCGTGGCTACACCTTC
TRBV7-9	-	TRBJ2-7	15	-	CASSSPVERPYEQYF	TGTGCCAGCAGTTCACCGGTTGAGCGGCCCTACGAGCAGTACTTC
TRBV5-5	TRBD1	TRBJ2-3	15	-	CASSTGTGSTDTQYF	TGTGCCAGCAGCACTGGGACAGGGAGCACAGATACGCAGTATTTT